A single sample gave rise to the 4 T cell receptor beta chains below, sequenced in a study of cytomegalovirus exposure and HLA in healthy donors. PCR primers comprised 60 Vbeta and 13 Jbeta primers. Profiled with immunoSEQ multiplex PCR; TCRdb holds only in-frame clones, not every one. The sample includes 150,000 to 200,000 clones, 65% to 70% of them seen just once. Input material: PBMCs. These receptors were obtained from a young woman in good health and CMV-seropositive.

The gene calls are TRBV27 and TRBJ1-5, with TRBD1 identical over 8 bases. The V and J ends lost 6 bases and 5 bases, in that order; junction bases with no gene match: 3. The CDR3 loop spans 13 amino acids. Germline-derived CDR1 and CDR2 are MNHEY and SMNVEV (reference sequence). The CDR3 region is CASRPTGDQPQHF. DNA for the CDR3: TGTGCCAGCAGACCGACAGGGGATCAGCCCCAGCATTTT.

This chain uses TRBV14 with TRBJ1-4; D not resolved. The V end lost 1 base, the J end lost 5 bases, and 5 bases lay between the germline ends. In germline, CDR1 is SGHDN, CDR2 FVKESK. The CDR3 length is 13 residues. CDR3 in amino acids: CASSQALNEKLFF. CDR3 bases: TGTGCCAGCAGCCAAGCCTTGAATGAAAAACTGTTTTTT.

The rearrangement joins TRBV29-1 to TRBJ2-7, with 8 bases that match TRBD1. In germline, CDR1 is SQVTM, CDR2 ANQGSEA. This CDR3 comprises 13 residues. V lost 7 bases, J lost 1 base, and 6 bases stayed unmatched. The CDR3 spells CSAATGDSYEQYF. As DNA, the CDR3 is TGCAGCGCCGCGACAGGGGATTCCTACGAGCAGTACTTC.

The chain employs TRBV2 and TRBJ1-4; D may be TRBD1 (5 bases). Trimming cost V 5 bases and J 10 bases, with 14 bases left between them. Germline CDR1 SNHLY, CDR2 FYNNEI. CDR3 size: 13 residues. The DNA of the CDR3 is TGTGCCAGCAGTAGACAGAGGTTGGCAAAACTGTTTTTT. This translates into CASSRQRLAKLFF.